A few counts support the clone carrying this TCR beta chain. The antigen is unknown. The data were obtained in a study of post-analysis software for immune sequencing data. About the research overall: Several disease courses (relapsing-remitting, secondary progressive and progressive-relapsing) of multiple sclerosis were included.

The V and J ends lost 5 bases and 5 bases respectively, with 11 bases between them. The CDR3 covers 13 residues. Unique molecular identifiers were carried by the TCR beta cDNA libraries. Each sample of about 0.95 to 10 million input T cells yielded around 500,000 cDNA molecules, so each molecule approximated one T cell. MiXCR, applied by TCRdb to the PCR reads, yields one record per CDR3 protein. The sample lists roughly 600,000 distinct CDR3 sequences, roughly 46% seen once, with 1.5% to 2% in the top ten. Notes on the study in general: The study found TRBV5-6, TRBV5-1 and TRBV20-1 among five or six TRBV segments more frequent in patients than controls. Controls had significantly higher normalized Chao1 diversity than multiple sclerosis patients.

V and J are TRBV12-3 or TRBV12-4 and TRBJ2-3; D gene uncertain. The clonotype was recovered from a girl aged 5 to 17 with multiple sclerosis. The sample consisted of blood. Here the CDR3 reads CASSLGMLDTQYF. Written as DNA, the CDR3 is TGTGCCAGCAGTCTGGGAATGTTAGATACGCAGTATTTT.